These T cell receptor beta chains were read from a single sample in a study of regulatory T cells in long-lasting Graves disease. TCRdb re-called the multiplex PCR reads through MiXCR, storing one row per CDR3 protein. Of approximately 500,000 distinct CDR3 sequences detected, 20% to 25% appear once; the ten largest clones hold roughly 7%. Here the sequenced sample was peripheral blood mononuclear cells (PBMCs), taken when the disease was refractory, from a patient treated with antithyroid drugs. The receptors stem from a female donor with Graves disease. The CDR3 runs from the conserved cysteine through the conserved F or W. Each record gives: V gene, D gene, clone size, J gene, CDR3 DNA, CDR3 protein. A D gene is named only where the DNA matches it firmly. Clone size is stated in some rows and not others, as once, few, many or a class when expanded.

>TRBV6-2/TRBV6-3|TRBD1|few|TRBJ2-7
TGTGCCAGCAGTTACTCGGGGGACAGGGCGTACGAGCAGTACTTC
CASSYSGDRAYEQYF
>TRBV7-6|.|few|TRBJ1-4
TGTGCCAGCAGCCCGACCCAAGCTAATGAAAAACTGTTTTTT
CASSPTQANEKLFF
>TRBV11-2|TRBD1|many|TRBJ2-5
TGTGCCAGCAGCACCGGACAGGGCCAAGAGACCCAGTACTTC
CASSTGQGQETQYF
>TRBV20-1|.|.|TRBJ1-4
TGCAGTGCCCAACAGATGGTCGCTAATGAAAAACTGTTTTTT
CSAQQMVANEKLFF
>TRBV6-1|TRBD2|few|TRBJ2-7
TGTGCCAGCAGTGAAGCGAGACTAGCGGCTAGCTCCTACGAGCAGTACTTC
CASSEARLAASSYEQYF
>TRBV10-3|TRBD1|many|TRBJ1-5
TGTGCCATCAGTGCATCACAGGGGGCTCTCTCCAATCAGCCCCAGCATTTT
CAISASQGALSNQPQHF
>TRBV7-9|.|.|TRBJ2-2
TGTGCCAGCAGCTTACCCAGGGGGAACACCGGGGAGCTGTTTTTT
CASSLPRGNTGELFF
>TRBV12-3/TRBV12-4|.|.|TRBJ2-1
TGTGCCAGCAGTTCAGGGTATGAGGACAATGAGCAGTTCTTC
CASSSGYEDNEQFF
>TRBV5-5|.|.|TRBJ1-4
TGCGCCAGCAGCGACCCGGAGGCTAATGAAAAACTGTTTTTT
CASSDPEANEKLFF
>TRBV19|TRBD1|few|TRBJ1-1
TGTGCCAGTAGTATAGTGACAGGGGAGACTGAAGCTTTCTTT
CASSIVTGETEAFF
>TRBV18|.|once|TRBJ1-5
TGTGCCAGCTCGTTGTACCGGGACGGTAATCAGCCCCAGCATTTT
CASSLYRDGNQPQHF
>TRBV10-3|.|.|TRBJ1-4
TGTGCCATCAGTGACGTGGGGGGTACCGATGAAAAACTGTTTTTT
CAISDVGGTDEKLFF
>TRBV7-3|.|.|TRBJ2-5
TGTGCCAGCAGCATGGGACTCCAAGAGACCCAGTACTTC
CASSMGLQETQYF
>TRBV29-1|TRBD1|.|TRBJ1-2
TGCAGCGTTGAGGGGAGGGGGCACTATGGCTACACCTTC
CSVEGRGHYGYTF
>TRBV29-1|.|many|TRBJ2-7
TGCAGCGCGGGACGGGGGCTCAGCTCCTACGAGCAGTACTTC
CSAGRGLSSYEQYF